This T cell receptor (beta chain) appears in the sequencing data of a study of blood T cells in healthy people across ages. With respect to this clonotype: Its antigen is unknown.

Study-wide points: Relative to aged donors, long-lived donors carried more naive CD4+ cells and displayed higher diversity. The percentage of naive T cells correlated strongly with TCR beta diversity.

Then a second PCR, running roughly 7 to 11 cycles, was carried out with a sample-barcoded 5' primer and a J-beta primer mix. TCRdb passed the 5' RACE reads through MiXCR, listing each CDR3 protein once. The profile covers around 800,000 distinct CDR3 sequences, with around a quarter appearing a single time and about 3% taken by the ten largest. V was clipped by 8 bases and J by 7 bases; unmatched bases: 12. The CDR3 has 14 amino acids. CDR1 ENHRY and CDR2 SYGVKD come from the germline V gene. The data also belong to a second study, concerning T cells of mothers and their children. That source notes: Related mother-child pairs shared slightly more overlap than unrelated pairs, but the difference was non-significant.

The sequencing input was blood. The TCR comes from a boy aged 5 to 17 in good health. The chain recombines TRBV10-3 with TRBJ2-7, with 9 bases lining up with TRBD1. CDR3 nucleotide sequence: TGTGCCATCCGGGATGGGACAGGGCAGGAGGAGCAGTACTTC. Its translation is CAIRDGTGQEEQYF.